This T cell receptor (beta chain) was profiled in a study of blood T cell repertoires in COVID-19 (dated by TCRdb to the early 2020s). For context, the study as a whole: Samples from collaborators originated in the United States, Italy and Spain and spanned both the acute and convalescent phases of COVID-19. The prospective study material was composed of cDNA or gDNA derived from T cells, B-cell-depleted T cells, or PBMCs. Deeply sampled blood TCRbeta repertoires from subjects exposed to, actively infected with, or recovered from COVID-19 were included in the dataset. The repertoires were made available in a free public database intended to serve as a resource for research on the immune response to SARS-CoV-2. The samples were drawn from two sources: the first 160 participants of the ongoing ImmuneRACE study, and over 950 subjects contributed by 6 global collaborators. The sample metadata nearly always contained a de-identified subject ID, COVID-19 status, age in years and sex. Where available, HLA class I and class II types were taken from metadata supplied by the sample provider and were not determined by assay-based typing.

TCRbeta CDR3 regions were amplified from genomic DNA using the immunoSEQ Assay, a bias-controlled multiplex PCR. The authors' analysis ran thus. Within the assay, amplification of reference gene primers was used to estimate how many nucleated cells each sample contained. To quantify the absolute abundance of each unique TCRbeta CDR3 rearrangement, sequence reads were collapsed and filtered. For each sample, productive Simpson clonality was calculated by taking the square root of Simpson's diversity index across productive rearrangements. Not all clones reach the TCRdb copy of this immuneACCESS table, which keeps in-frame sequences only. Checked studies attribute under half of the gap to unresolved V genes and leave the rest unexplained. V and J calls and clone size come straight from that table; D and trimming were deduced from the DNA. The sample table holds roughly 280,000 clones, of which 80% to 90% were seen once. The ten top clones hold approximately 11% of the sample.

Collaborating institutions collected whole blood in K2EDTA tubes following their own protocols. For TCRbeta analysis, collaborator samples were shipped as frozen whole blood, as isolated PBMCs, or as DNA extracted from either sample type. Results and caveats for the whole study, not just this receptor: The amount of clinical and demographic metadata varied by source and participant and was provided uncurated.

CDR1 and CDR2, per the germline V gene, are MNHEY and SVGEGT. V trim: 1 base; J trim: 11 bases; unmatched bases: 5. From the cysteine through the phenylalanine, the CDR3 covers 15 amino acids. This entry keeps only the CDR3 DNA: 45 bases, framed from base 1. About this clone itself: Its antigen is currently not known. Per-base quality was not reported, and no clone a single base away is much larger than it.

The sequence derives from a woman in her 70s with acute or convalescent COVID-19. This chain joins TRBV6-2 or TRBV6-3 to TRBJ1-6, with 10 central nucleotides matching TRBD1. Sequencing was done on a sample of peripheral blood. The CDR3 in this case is CASSYWGQGKAPLHF. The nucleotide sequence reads TGTGCCAGCAGTTACTGGGGACAGGGGAAGGCACCCCTCCACTTT.